This T cell receptor (beta chain) was recovered during a study of identical twins. Study results and caveats: Less excess twin sharing appeared in beta out-of-frame sequences. Zero-insertion findings could be partly confounded by invariant cells (MAIT and iNKT cells).

V was pared by 5 bases and J by 3 bases, with 8 bases of the junction left unmatched. Per the germline V gene, CDR1 is SGHRS and CDR2 is YFSETQ. This CDR3 is 15 amino acids long. A universal primer site came from template switching; cDNA carried unique molecular identifiers. One entry per CDR3 protein, called by TCRdb with MiXCR from the 5' RACE reads. This table has 450,000 to 650,000 distinct CDR3 sequences, roughly 15% appearing once. Details on this clonotype: Antigen: not known.

These data were likewise used in another study, on yellow fever vaccine responses in identical twins. That work states: Twins reportedly mounted vaccine T cell responses that seemed partly convergent, partly personalized.

What was sequenced was CD4+ T cells sorted from blood. This chain connects TRBV5-1 to TRBJ2-3, with 8 nucleotides matching TRBD1. The origin of this receptor is a woman between 18 and 29 years old in good health. The CDR3 spells CASRLIGQGTDTQYF. CDR3 nucleotide sequence: TGCGCCAGCAGGCTTATCGGACAGGGAACAGATACGCAGTATTTT.